This T cell receptor (beta chain) was recovered during a study of blood T cell repertoires in COVID-19. About the research overall: From T cells, B-cell-depleted T cells, or PBMCs came the material, which was cDNA or gDNA.

Trimming took 2 bases from V and 5 from J, leaving 10 bases between them. CDR3 length: 14 amino acids. The V gene's germline CDR1 is MGHDK and CDR2 SYGVNS. Measured with immunoSEQ multiplex PCR; TCRdb has only the in-frame clones, and not every one. The sample yields about 51,000 clones, approximately 86% seen once. The sequence was obtained from a man older than 75 with active COVID-19. The sequenced sample consisted of peripheral blood. The V gene is TRBV25-1, the J gene TRBJ1-5, with a possible D match to TRBD1 (5 bases). In nucleotides, the CDR3 is TGTGCCAGCAGTGAAGTTGGGGGGGATCAGCCCCAGCATTTT. As protein: CASSEVGGDQPQHF.